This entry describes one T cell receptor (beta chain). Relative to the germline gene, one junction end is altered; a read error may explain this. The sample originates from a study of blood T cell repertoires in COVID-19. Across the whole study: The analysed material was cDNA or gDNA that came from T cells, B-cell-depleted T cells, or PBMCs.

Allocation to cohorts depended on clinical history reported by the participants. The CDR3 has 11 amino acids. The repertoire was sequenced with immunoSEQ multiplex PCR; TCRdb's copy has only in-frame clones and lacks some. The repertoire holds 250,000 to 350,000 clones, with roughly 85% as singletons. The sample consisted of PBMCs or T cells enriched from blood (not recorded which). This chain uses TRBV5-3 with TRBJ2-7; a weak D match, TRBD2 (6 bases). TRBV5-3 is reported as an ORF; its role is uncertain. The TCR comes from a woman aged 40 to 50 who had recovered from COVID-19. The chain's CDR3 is CGGTETYEQYF. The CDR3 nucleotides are TGCGGCGGGACGGAAACCTACGAGCAGTACTTC.